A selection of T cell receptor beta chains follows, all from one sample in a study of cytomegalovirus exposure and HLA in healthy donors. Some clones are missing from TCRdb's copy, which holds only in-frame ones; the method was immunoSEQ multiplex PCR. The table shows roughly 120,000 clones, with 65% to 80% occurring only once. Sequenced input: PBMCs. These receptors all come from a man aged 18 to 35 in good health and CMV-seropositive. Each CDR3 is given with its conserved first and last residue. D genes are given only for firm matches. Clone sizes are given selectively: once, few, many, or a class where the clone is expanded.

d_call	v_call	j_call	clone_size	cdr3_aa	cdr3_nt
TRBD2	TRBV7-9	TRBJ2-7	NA	CASSLASGWTHEQYF	TGTGCCAGCAGCTTAGCTAGCGGGTGGACCCACGAGCAGTACTTC
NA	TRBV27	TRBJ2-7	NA	CASSLGPTNYEQYF	TGTGCCAGCAGTTTAGGGCCGACTAACTACGAGCAGTACTTC
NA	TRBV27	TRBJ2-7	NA	CASSFLGANYEQYF	TGTGCCAGCAGTTTTCTGGGGGCGAACTACGAGCAGTACTTC
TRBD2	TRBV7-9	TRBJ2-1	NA	CASSPNAGGSYNEQFF	TGTGCCAGCAGCCCAAATGCGGGGGGCTCCTACAATGAGCAGTTCTTC
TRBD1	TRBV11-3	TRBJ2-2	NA	CASSPGTGSSGELFF	TGTGCCAGCAGTCCCGGGACAGGGTCGTCCGGGGAGCTGTTTTTT
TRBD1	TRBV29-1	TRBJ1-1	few	CSVGPGQGATEAFF	TGCAGCGTGGGGCCGGGACAGGGGGCAACTGAAGCTTTCTTT
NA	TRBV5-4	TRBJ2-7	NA	CASSLAFPLGVEQYF	TGTGCCAGCAGCTTGGCCTTCCCCTTGGGAGTTGAGCAGTACTTC
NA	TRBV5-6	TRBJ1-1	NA	CASSLGTSLPAEAFF	TGTGCCAGCAGCTTGGGCACCTCTCTCCCAGCTGAAGCTTTCTTT
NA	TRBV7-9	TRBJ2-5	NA	CASSLDEGLETQYF	TGTGCCAGCAGCTTAGATGAGGGTTTAGAGACCCAGTACTTC
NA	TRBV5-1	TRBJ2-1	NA	CASSSPAPGVEQFF	TGCGCCAGCAGTTCACCGGCCCCAGGGGTCGAGCAGTTCTTC
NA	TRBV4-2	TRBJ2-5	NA	CASSQWGHETQYF	TGTGCCAGCAGCCAATGGGGGCACGAGACCCAGTACTTC
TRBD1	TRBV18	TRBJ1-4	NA	CASSPVGTGTATNEKLFF	TGTGCCAGCTCACCTGTAGGGACAGGGACAGCAACTAATGAAAAACTGTTTTTT
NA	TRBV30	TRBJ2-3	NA	CAWTEGRDTQYF	TGTGCCTGGACGGAGGGAAGAGATACGCAGTATTTT
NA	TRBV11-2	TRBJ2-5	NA	CASSSGVAWLGTQYF	TGTGCCAGCAGCTCCGGAGTGGCTTGGCTAGGGACCCAGTACTTC
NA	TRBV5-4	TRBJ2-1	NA	CASSWGVADEQFF	TGTGCCAGCAGCTGGGGGGTGGCGGATGAGCAGTTCTTC
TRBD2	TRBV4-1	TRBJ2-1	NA	CASSQLLGPAGAYNEQFF	TGCGCCAGCAGCCAATTATTGGGGCCAGCGGGAGCCTACAATGAGCAGTTCTTC
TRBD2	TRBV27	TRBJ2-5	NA	CASSHLAGGETQYF	TGTGCCAGCAGTCACCTGGCGGGAGGAGAGACCCAGTACTTC
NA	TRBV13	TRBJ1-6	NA	CASSQSGAKSPLHF	TGTGCCAGCAGCCAATCAGGGGCCAAGTCACCCCTCCACTTT